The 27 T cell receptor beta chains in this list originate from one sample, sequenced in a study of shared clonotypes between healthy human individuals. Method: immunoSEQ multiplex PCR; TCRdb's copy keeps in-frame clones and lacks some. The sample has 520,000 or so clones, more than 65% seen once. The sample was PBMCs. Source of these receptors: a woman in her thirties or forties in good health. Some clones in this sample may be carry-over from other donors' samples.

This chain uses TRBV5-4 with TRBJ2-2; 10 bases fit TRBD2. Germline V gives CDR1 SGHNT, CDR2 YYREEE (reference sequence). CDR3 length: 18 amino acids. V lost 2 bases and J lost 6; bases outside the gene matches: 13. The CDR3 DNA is TGTGCCAGCAGCTTACAGATTAGCGGGGGGAGAGGAGCCGGGGAGCTGTTTTTT. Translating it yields CASSLQISGGRGAGELFF.

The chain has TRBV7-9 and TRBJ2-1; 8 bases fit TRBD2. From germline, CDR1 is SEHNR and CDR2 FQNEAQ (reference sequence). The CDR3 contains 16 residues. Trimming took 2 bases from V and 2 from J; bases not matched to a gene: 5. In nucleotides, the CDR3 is TGTGCCAGCAGCTTAATCGGGAGGGGGACCTACAATGAGCAGTTCTTC. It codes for CASSLIGRGTYNEQFF.

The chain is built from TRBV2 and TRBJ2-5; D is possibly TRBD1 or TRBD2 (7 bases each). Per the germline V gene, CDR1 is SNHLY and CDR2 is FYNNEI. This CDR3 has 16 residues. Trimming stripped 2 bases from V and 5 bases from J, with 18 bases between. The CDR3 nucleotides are TGTGCCAGCAGTGAATATAGTCAGGGGGGAGGGGAGACCCAGTACTTC. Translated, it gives CASSEYSQGGGETQYF.

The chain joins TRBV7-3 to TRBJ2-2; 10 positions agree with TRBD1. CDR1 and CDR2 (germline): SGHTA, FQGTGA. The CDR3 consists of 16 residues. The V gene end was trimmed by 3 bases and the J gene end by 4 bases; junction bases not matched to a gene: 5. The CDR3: CASSLTGGAGTGELFF. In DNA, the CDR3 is TGTGCCAGCAGCTTGACAGGGGGCGCGGGCACCGGGGAGCTGTTTTTT.

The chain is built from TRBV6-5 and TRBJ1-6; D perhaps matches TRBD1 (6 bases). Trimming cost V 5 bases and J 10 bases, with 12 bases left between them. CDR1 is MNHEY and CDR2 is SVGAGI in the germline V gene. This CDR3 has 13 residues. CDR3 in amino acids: CASSITGKSPLHF. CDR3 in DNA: TGTGCCAGCAGTATCACAGGGAAATCACCCCTCCACTTT.

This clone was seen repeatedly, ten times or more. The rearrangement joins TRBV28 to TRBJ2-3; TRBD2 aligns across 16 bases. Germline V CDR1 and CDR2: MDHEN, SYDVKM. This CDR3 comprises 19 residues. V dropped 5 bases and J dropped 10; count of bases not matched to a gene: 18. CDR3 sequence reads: CASSPGGLAGGRRFRAQYF. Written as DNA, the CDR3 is TGTGCCAGCAGTCCCGGGGGACTAGCGGGAGGGCGGCGGTTTCGGGCGCAGTATTTT.

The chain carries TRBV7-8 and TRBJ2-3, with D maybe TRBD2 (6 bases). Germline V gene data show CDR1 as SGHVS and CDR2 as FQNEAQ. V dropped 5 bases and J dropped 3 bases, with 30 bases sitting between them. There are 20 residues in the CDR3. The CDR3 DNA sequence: TGTGCCAGCAGCCCTACAGGAGGGCATTTTTTCGTGTTGGATACAGATACGCAGTATTTT. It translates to CASSPTGGHFFVLDTDTQYF.

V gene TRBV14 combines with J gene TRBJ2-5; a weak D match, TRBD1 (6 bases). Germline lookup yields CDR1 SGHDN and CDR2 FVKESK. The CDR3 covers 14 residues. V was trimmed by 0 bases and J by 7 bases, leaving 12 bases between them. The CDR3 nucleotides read TGTGCCAGCAGCCAAGATCTACCACAGGGGACCCAGTACTTC. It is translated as CASSQDLPQGTQYF.

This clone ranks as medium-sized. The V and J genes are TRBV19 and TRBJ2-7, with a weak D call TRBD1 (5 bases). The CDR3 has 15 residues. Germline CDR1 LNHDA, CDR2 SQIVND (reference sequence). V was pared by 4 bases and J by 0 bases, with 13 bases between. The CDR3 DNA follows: TGTGCCAGTAGTACCCGACAGACCAACTCCTACGAGCAGTACTTC. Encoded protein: CASSTRQTNSYEQYF.

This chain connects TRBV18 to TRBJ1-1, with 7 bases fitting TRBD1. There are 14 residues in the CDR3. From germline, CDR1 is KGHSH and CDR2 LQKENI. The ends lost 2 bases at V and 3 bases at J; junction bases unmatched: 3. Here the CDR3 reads CASSPTGTDTEAFF. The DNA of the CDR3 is TGTGCCAGCTCACCAACCGGGACAGACACTGAAGCTTTCTTT.

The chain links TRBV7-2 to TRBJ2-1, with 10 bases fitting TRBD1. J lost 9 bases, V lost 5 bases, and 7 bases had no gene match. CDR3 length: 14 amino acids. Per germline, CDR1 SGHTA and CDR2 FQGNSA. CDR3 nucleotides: TGTGCCAGCAGCCGTGGACAGGGGGTAACTGAGCAGTTCTTC. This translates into CASSRGQGVTEQFF.

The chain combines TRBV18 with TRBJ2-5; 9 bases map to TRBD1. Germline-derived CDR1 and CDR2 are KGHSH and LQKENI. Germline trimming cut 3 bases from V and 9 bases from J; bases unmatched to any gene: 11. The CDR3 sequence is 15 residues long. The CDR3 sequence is CASSPMGQGLGAQYF. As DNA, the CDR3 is TGTGCCAGCTCACCGATGGGACAGGGTCTAGGTGCCCAGTACTTC.

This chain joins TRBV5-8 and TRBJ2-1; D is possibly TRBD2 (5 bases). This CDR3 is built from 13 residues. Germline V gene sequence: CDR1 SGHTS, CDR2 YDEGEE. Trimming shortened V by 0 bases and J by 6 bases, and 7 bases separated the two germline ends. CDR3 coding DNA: TGTGCCAGCAGCTTGGGAGGGTTCAATGAGCAGTTCTTC. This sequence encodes CASSLGGFNEQFF.

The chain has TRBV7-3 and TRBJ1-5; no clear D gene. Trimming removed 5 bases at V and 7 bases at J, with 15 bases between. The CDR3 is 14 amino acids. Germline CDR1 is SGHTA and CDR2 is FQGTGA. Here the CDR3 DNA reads TGTGCCAGCAGCCCGGACGGAGCGGGACAGCCCCAGCATTTT. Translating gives CASSPDGAGQPQHF.

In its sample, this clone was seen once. The CDR3 DNA reads as TGTGCCAGCGTAGCGGGAGGGCCCTACGAGCAGTACTTC. This codes for CASVAGGPYEQYF. The V gene is TRBV2, the J gene TRBJ2-7; TRBD2 aligns across 11 bases. Germline CDR1 and CDR2: SNHLY and FYNNEI. CDR3 length equals 13 residues. V was pared by 8 bases and J by 2 bases, with 2 bases of the junction left unmatched.

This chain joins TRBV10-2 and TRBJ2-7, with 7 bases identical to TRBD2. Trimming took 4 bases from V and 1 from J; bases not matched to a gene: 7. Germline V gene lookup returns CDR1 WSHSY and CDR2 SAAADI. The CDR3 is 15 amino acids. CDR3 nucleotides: TGCGCCAGCAGTGTGCGGGAGAGGGGATCCTACGAGCAGTACTTC. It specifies CASSVRERGSYEQYF.

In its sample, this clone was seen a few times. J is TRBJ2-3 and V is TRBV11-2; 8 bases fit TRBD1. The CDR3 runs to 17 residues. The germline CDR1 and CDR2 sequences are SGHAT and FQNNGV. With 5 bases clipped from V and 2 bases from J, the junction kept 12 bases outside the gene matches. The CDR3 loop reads CASSRFGRDRTTDTQYF. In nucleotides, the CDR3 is TGTGCCAGCAGCCGTTTCGGCCGGGACAGGACCACAGATACGCAGTATTTT.

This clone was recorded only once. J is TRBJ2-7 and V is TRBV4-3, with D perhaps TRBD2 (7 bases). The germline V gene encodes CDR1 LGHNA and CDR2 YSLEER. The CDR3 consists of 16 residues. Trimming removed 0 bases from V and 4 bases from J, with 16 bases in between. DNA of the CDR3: TGCGCCAGCAGCCAAGACGGGGGGCAGGGTTGGTACGAGCAGTACTTC. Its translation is CASSQDGGQGWYEQYF.

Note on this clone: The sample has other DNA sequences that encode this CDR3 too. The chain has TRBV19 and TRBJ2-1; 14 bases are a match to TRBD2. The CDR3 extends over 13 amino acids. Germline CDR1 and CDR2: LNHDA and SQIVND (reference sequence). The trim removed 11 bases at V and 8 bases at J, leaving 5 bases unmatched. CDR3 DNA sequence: TGTGCCTCGGGACTAGCGGGAGTCGATGAGCAGTTCTTC. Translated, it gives CASGLAGVDEQFF. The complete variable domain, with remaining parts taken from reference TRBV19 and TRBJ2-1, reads DGGITQSPKYLFRKEGQNVTLSCEQNLNHDAMYWYRQDPGQGLRLIYYSQIVNDFQKGDIAEGYSVSREKKESFPLTVTSAQKNPTAFYLCASGLAGVDEQFFGPGTRLTVL.

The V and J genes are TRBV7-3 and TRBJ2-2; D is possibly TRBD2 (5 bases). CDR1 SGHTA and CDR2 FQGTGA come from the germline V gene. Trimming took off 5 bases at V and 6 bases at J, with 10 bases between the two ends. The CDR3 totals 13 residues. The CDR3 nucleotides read TGTGCCAGCAGCCCGGGGTTCGCCGGGGAGCTGTTTTTT. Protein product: CASSPGFAGELFF.

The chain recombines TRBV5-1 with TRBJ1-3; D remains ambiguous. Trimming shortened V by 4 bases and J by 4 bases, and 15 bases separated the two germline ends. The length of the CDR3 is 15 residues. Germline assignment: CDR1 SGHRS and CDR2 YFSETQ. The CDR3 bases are TGCGCCAGCAGCCCCCAAGGCAGTCAAGGAAACACCATATATTTT. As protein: CASSPQGSQGNTIYF.

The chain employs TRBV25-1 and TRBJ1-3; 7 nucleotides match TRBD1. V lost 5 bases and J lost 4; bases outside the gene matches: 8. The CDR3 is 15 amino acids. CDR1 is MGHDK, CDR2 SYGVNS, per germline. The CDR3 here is CASSPQGGPGNTIYF. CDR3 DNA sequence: TGTGCCAGCAGTCCTCAGGGGGGGCCCGGAAACACCATATATTTT.

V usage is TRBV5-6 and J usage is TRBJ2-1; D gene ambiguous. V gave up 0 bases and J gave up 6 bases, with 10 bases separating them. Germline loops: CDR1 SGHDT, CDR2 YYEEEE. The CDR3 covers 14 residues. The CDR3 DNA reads TGTGCCAGCAGCTTGGATCGTCCACCCAATGAGCAGTTCTTC. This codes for CASSLDRPPNEQFF.

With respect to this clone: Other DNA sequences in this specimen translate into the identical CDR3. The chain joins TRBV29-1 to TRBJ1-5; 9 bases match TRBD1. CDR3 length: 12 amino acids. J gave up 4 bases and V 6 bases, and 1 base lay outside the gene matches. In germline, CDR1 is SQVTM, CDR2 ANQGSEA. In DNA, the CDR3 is TGCAGCGTCGGACAGGGGAATCAGCCCCAGCATTTT. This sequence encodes CSVGQGNQPQHF.

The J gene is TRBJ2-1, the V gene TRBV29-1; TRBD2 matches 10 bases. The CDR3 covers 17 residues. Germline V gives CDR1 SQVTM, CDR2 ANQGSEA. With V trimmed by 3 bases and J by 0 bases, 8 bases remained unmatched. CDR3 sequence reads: CSVEGRLAGSSYNEQFF. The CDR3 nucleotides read TGCAGCGTTGAGGGTAGACTAGCGGGTAGCTCCTACAATGAGCAGTTCTTC.

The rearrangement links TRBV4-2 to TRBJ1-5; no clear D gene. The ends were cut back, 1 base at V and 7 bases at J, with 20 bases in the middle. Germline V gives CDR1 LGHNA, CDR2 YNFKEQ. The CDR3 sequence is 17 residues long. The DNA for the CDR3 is TGTGCCAGCAGCCAAGTGGGTCTCGGGCAGCGTGGCCAGCCCCAGCATTTT. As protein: CASSQVGLGQRGQPQHF.

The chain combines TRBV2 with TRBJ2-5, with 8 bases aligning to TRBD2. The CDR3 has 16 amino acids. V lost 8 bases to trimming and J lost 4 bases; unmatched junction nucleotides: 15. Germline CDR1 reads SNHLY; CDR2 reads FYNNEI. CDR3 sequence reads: CASLRRSGSSGETQYF. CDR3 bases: TGTGCCAGCTTAAGACGGAGCGGGAGTTCAGGAGAGACCCAGTACTTC.